Presented here are 14 T cell receptor beta chains from one specimen sequenced in a study of blood T cell repertoires in COVID-19. Sequencing was performed with immunoSEQ multiplex PCR; in TCRdb, only in-frame clones are kept and a portion is missing. Altogether approximately 150,000 clones are present, roughly 89% being singletons, with the ten largest covering under 5%. Sequencing used peripheral blood. The receptor set was obtained from a woman aged 55-70 years who had recovered from COVID-19.

In this sample, this clone turned up a few times. The chain uses TRBV27 and TRBJ1-4; 12 bases are a match to TRBD1. Germline V gene data show CDR1 as MNHEY and CDR2 as SMNVEV (reference sequence). J was trimmed by 7 bases and V by 2 bases; bases with no gene match: 2. This CDR3 has 15 amino acids. The CDR3: CASSLGTGGGEKLFF. The CDR3 DNA reads TGTGCCAGCAGTTTAGGGACAGGGGGCGGTGAAAAACTGTTTTTT.

The CDR3 sequence: CASSPPNNSGNTIYF. CDR3 nucleotide sequence: TGTGCCAGCTCACCACCGAACAACTCTGGAAACACCATATATTTT. This sequence joins TRBV18 and TRBJ1-3; D is ambiguous. The ends were cut back, 0 bases at V and 0 bases at J, with 6 bases in the middle. The CDR3 totals 15 residues. Looked up from germline, CDR1 is KGHSH and CDR2 is LQKENI.

The chain joins TRBV13 to TRBJ2-5, with 10 bases aligning to TRBD1. This CDR3 contains 16 residues. Germline assignment: CDR1 PRHDT and CDR2 FYEKMQ (reference sequence). The ends lost 5 bases at V and 4 bases at J; junction bases unmatched: 10. CDR3 loop: CASSHTRDRGGETQYF. The CDR3 DNA is TGTGCCAGCAGCCACACCCGGGACAGGGGAGGAGAGACCCAGTACTTC.

Written as DNA, the CDR3 is TGTGCCAGCAGCCGAACAGGGGGCAATGAAAAACTGTTTTTT. Encoded protein: CASSRTGGNEKLFF. The V call is TRBV9, the J call TRBJ1-4; the match to TRBD1 covers 9 bases. V lost 4 bases to trimming and J lost 5 bases; unmatched junction nucleotides: 3. Looked up from germline, CDR1 is SGDLS and CDR2 is YYNGEE. The CDR3 runs 14 residues.

V gene TRBV28 combines with J gene TRBJ1-2; D is possibly TRBD1 (5 bases). Trimming removed 6 bases from V and 5 bases from J, with 16 bases in between. Germline CDR1 MDHEN, CDR2 SYDVKM. The CDR3 spans 14 residues. The CDR3 coding sequence is TGTGCCAGCAGGGTCGGGCAGGGCACGTATGGCTACACCTTC. Its translation: CASRVGQGTYGYTF.

The chain employs TRBV28 and TRBJ1-4; TRBD1 matches 7 bases. The V gene's germline CDR1 is MDHEN and CDR2 SYDVKM. This CDR3 has 14 amino acids. The V gene end was trimmed by 8 bases and the J gene end by 8 bases; junction bases not matched to a gene: 11. As DNA, the CDR3 is TGTGCCAGCTTCCCAGGGGACAGTGGCGAAAAACTGTTTTTT. Amino acids: CASFPGDSGEKLFF.

The rearrangement uses TRBV4-1 and TRBJ1-4, with 7 bases that match TRBD1. The CDR3 covers 15 residues. The ends lost 3 bases at V and 7 bases at J; junction bases unmatched: 8. The germline CDR1 and CDR2 sequences are MGHRA and YSYEKL. The CDR3 DNA reads TGCGCCAGCAGCCACAACAGGGGCAGGGCTGAAAAACTGTTTTTT. As protein: CASSHNRGRAEKLFF.

The J gene is TRBJ1-4, the V gene TRBV4-1; 10 nucleotides agree with TRBD1. The V gene end was trimmed by 4 bases and the J gene end by 3 bases; junction bases not matched to a gene: 8. The CDR3 extends over 17 amino acids. Germline-derived CDR1 and CDR2 are MGHRA and YSYEKL. CDR3 DNA: TGCGCCAGCAGCCTCATTGGACAGGGGGAAGCTAATGAAAAACTGTTTTTT. Translated: CASSLIGQGEANEKLFF.

The chain has TRBV10-3 and TRBJ1-2; possible D gene TRBD1, 5 bases. V was trimmed by 2 bases and J by 0 bases, leaving 10 bases between them. The CDR3 spans 15 residues. The germline V gene has CDR1 ENHRY and CDR2 SYGVKD. CDR3 nucleotide sequence: TGTGCCATCAGTGAGAAAGTGACAGCTAACTATGGCTACACCTTC. This codes for CAISEKVTANYGYTF.

The V gene is TRBV4-3, the J gene TRBJ2-3, with 15 bases lining up with TRBD2. The CDR3 runs 18 residues. Germline V gene sequence: CDR1 LGHNA, CDR2 YSLEER. V trimming: 0 bases; J trimming: 3 bases; junction bases outside the gene matches: 4. The CDR3 nucleotides are TGCGCCAGCAGCCAAGATTTGGGACTAGCGGGGGGAACAGATACGCAGTATTTT. Its translation is CASSQDLGLAGGTDTQYF.

The J gene is TRBJ2-1, the V gene TRBV6-2 or TRBV6-3, with D maybe TRBD1 (5 bases). CDR1 and CDR2 (germline): MNHEY, SVGEGT. V was trimmed by 3 bases and J by 1 base, leaving 10 bases between them. This CDR3 region has 15 residues. CDR3 nucleotide sequence: TGTGCCAGCAGTTATTTTCAGGGTTCCTACAATGAGCAGTTCTTC. This translates into CASSYFQGSYNEQFF.

The V gene is TRBV9, the J gene TRBJ2-2, with 8 nucleotides matching TRBD2. The CDR3 has 14 residues. V lost 5 bases to trimming and J lost 4 bases; unmatched junction nucleotides: 4. CDR1 SGDLS and CDR2 YYNGEE come from the germline V gene. CDR3 region: CASSTGGRTGELFF. The CDR3 DNA reads TGTGCCAGCAGTACGGGGGGGCGCACCGGGGAGCTGTTTTTT.

The chain joins TRBV11-3 to TRBJ2-5; tentative D call: TRBD1 (6 bases). V lost 5 bases, J lost 5 bases, and 12 bases lay in between. This CDR3 is built from 13 residues. Per the germline V gene, CDR1 is SGHNT and CDR2 is YENEEA. The CDR3 nucleotides read TGTGCCAGCAGCCAGCCAGGGGTTGAGACCCAGTACTTC. Translated, it gives CASSQPGVETQYF.

This chain joins TRBV5-1 and TRBJ2-7, with 9 nucleotides matching TRBD1. Per germline, CDR1 SGHRS and CDR2 YFSETQ. The CDR3 totals 14 residues. The V gene end was trimmed by 6 bases and the J gene end by 2 bases; junction bases not matched to a gene: 6. CDR3 region: CASIGQGPPYEQYF. In nucleotides, the CDR3 is TGCGCCAGCATTGGACAGGGGCCGCCCTACGAGCAGTACTTC.